This T cell receptor (beta chain) was identified during a study of blood T cell repertoires in COVID-19 (dated by TCRdb to the early 2020s). As for the study more broadly: Samples covering the acute and convalescent phases of COVID-19 were provided by collaborators in the United States, Italy and Spain. HLA class I and class II types, where available, came from metadata supplied by the sample provider rather than from assay-based typing. The material from the prospective study consisted of cDNA or gDNA derived from T cells, B-cell-depleted T cells, or PBMCs. Samples were obtained from the ongoing ImmuneRACE study (first 160 participants) and from approximately 1,200 subjects provided by 6 global collaborators. Deeply sampled blood TCRbeta repertoires from subjects exposed to, actively infected with, or recovered from COVID-19 were included in the dataset. A freely available public database, intended as a resource for researchers studying the immune response to SARS-CoV-2, is where the repertoires were released. The sample metadata nearly always contained a de-identified subject ID, COVID-19 status, age in years and sex.

Study-wide findings and limitations: The amount of clinical and demographic metadata varied by source and participant and was provided uncurated.

As to this clone: Its binding antigen is unknown. Base qualities were left out, and no much larger clone turns up one base away.

The CDR3 runs 19 amino acids, cysteine and phenylalanine included. Only CDR3 DNA remains: 57 bases, in frame from the first base. Sequences MGHRA (CDR1) and YSYEKL (CDR2) are obtained from the germline V gene. V lost 0 bases and J lost 0 bases; the stretch between them is 19 bases long. Whole blood was collected in K2EDTA tubes by collaborating institutions according to the institutions' own protocols. Collaborator samples were shipped for TCRbeta analysis as frozen whole blood, isolated PBMCs, or DNA extracted from either sample type. The immunoSEQ Assay, a bias-controlled multiplex PCR, was used to amplify TCRbeta CDR3 regions from genomic DNA. On the authors' methods: The number of nucleated cells in each sample was estimated from the amplification of reference gene primers within the assay. To quantify the absolute abundance of each unique TCRbeta CDR3 rearrangement, sequence reads were collapsed and filtered. For each sample, productive Simpson clonality was calculated as the square root of Simpson's diversity index across productive rearrangements. TCRdb provides this immuneACCESS table in a form limited to in-frame rearrangements. Some clones are lacking; in checked studies, under half of them reflect an unresolved V gene, and why the rest are absent is not known. That table supplies the V and J calls and clone size; D and trimming were determined from the DNA. The sample profile shows more than 150,000 clones; roughly 90% of them were found once. The ten largest clones represent about 2.6% of the sample.

The specimen was peripheral blood. The chain is made from TRBV4-1 and TRBJ2-3, and TRBD1 may be the D gene, going by 7 matching bases. The sequence came from a man between 60 and 75 years old with acute or convalescent COVID-19. The nucleotide sequence is TGCGCCAGCAGCCAAGATATGGAGGGCGTGACAGGGAGCACAGATACGCAGTATTTT. Translated, it reads CASSQDMEGVTGSTDTQYF.